The present T cell receptor (beta chain) was sequenced within a study of early stage breast cancer tumors. Study-wide context: Each sample averaged around 10-fold read coverage.

The CDR3 sequence is 13 residues long. Per the germline V gene, CDR1 is SGHNT and CDR2 is YYREEE (reference sequence). V was pared by 3 bases and J by 0 bases, with 6 bases between. Study-level results: Compared with adjacent normal breast, tumors showed 2 to 2.5-fold denser, more clonal T cells. Functional markers like CD4, CD8 and FOXP3 were missed in bulk sequencing. Commonly generated sequences made up most enriched TCRB sequences shared between patients.

With regard to this clone: Its cognate antigen is unknown.

Clones were read by immunoSEQ multiplex PCR, and TCRdb kept only the in-frame ones, dropping some. The sample has under 45,000 clones, approximately 69% seen once. The sequenced sample consisted of blood. The J gene is TRBJ1-1, the V gene TRBV5-4; D is unresolved. This TCR came from a person aged 55-75 years with breast cancer. DNA for the CDR3: TGTGCCAGCAGCTATGGGCTGAACACTGAAGCTTTCTTT. This sequence encodes CASSYGLNTEAFF.